The 30 T cell receptor beta chains listed next were all sequenced from one sample in a study of early T cells in non-severe SARS-CoV-2 infection. TCRdb independently ran MiXCR on the 5' RACE reads; one entry per CDR3 protein. There are tens of thousands of distinct CDR3 sequences in the sample; around 4.5% occur only once, and around 21% lies in the top ten. Material: whole blood. Receptors were obtained from an adult who was a healthcare worker with PCR-confirmed SARS-CoV-2 infection or an uninfected control (not recorded which).

At least ten counts were recorded for this clonotype. The chain uses TRBV10-2 and TRBJ1-2; TRBD1 might be the D (5 bases). The germline V gene has CDR1 WSHSY and CDR2 SAAADI. The CDR3 covers 14 residues. V was pared by 4 bases and J by 7 bases, with 16 bases between. The CDR3 nucleotides read TGCGCCAGCAGTGTACCAGGGTCACTGGCTGGCTACACCTTC. Its protein is CASSVPGSLAGYTF.

This clonotype was recorded many times. The chain joins TRBV6-6 to TRBJ2-7; possible D gene TRBD1, 6 bases. The germline V gene has CDR1 MNHNY and CDR2 SVGAGI (reference sequence). This CDR3 is 16 amino acids long. V was pared by 8 bases and J by 9 bases, with 29 bases between. CDR3 in amino acids: CASGIHQGSLVFGQYF. The DNA of the CDR3 is TGTGCCAGCGGGATCCATCAGGGGTCGCTAGTATTTGGGCAGTACTTC.

This clonotype was counted ten times or more. The chain uses TRBV7-9 and TRBJ2-7; 8 positions agree with TRBD2. The CDR3 is 16 residues long. Germline CDR1 is SEHNR and CDR2 is FQNEAQ (reference sequence). V trimming: 5 bases; J trimming: 4 bases; junction bases outside the gene matches: 13. The CDR3 loop is CASSPKVGGRSYEQYF. The DNA for the CDR3 is TGTGCCAGCAGCCCCAAGGTTGGCGGGAGGTCGTACGAGCAGTACTTC.

This clonotype appeared many times. This chain connects TRBV30 to TRBJ1-6; D is perhaps TRBD1 (6 bases). The CDR3 spans 15 residues. V was trimmed by 0 bases and J by 5 bases, leaving 11 bases between them. The V gene's germline CDR1 is GTSNPN and CDR2 SVGIG (reference sequence). The CDR3 sequence is CAWSVGGTNNSPLHF. The CDR3 DNA is TGTGCCTGGAGTGTGGGGGGGACAAATAATTCACCCCTCCACTTT.

This clonotype was seen only a few times. This rearrangement joins TRBV5-1 to TRBJ1-2; possible D gene TRBD1, 5 bases. This CDR3 has 13 amino acids. CDR1 is SGHRS and CDR2 is YFSETQ in the germline V gene. V lost 4 bases to trimming and J lost 3 bases, with 10 bases between them. The DNA for the CDR3 is TGCGCCAGCAGCACCGACAGAGACTATGGCTACACCTTC. Translating gives CASSTDRDYGYTF.

This clonotype was seen more than once but under ten times. The chain joins TRBV7-6 to TRBJ2-7, with TRBD1 matching 10 bases. The germline V gene encodes CDR1 SGHVS and CDR2 FNYEAQ. The ends lost 8 bases at V and 0 bases at J; junction bases unmatched: 4. There are 14 residues in the CDR3. The CDR3 DNA follows: TGTGCCAGCCGCCGGGACAGGGGCTCCTACGAGCAGTACTTC. It yields the protein CASRRDRGSYEQYF.

This clonotype was seen ten or more times. The chain couples TRBV5-4 to TRBJ2-7, with D perhaps matching TRBD1 or TRBD2 (6 bases each). From germline, CDR1 is SGHNT and CDR2 YYREEE (reference sequence). This CDR3 spans 14 amino acids. Trimming shortened V by 1 base and J by 6 bases, and 14 bases separated the two germline ends. The CDR3 DNA follows: TGTGCCAGCAGCTTGTGGGGGGCTCACGGCGAGCAGTACTTC. It yields the protein CASSLWGAHGEQYF.

The chain employs TRBV3-2 and TRBJ2-2; the D call in the table, TRBD1, was not verified against the DNA. TRBV3-2 is shown as a pseudogene. This CDR3 contains 15 residues. The CDR3 reads CASSHTDRGVGELFF. CDR3 bases: TGTGCCAGCAGCCATACGGACAGGGGAGTCGGGGAGCTGTTTTTT.

This clonotype was seen repeatedly, ten times or more. The chain links TRBV20-1 to TRBJ2-3; D uncertain. Germline CDR1 is DFQATT and CDR2 is SNEGSKA (reference sequence). Trimming removed 0 bases at V and 4 bases at J, with 14 bases between. The CDR3 totals 15 residues. CDR3 nucleotide sequence: TGCAGTGCTAGAGATGTTGTTAGGCCGCCAGATACGCAGTATTTT. Translated: CSARDVVRPPDTQYF.

This clonotype was observed a handful of times. This chain connects TRBV7-3 to TRBJ1-2, with 7 positions matching TRBD1. CDR3 length equals 14 residues. Trimming cost V 5 bases and J 4 bases; bases outside gene matches: 7. The germline V gene encodes CDR1 SGHTA and CDR2 FQGTGA. For the CDR3, the DNA is TGTGCCAGCAGCCCGGGGGACAGTCTCTATGGCTACACCTTC. Residues: CASSPGDSLYGYTF.

This clonotype was observed at least ten times. The chain couples TRBV18 to TRBJ1-1; D call uncertain. This CDR3 comprises 17 residues. Germline V gives CDR1 KGHSH, CDR2 LQKENI. V was clipped by 2 bases and J by 1 base, with 17 bases between them. CDR3: CASSPTNVLKGNTEAFF. CDR3 DNA sequence: TGTGCCAGCTCACCAACCAATGTATTGAAAGGGAACACTGAAGCTTTCTTT. The full variable domain, rest sourced from reference TRBV18 and TRBJ1-1, is NAGVMQNPRHLVRRRGQEARLRCSPMKGHSHVYWYRQLPEEGLKFMVYLQKENIIDESGMPKERFSAEFPKEGPSILRIQQVVRGDSAAYFCASSPTNVLKGNTEAFFGQGTRLTVV.

This clonotype was counted many times. The rearrangement links TRBV24-1 to TRBJ2-1; no definite D call. Germline V gives CDR1 KGHDR, CDR2 SFDVKD. The CDR3 has 15 amino acids. V shed 4 bases and J shed 6 bases, with 15 bases lying between them. CDR3 region: CATSDPGRVGNEQFF. CDR3 in DNA: TGTGCCACCAGTGACCCCGGACGGGTCGGCAATGAGCAGTTCTTC.

This clonotype was detected ten times or more. V gene TRBV28 combines with J gene TRBJ2-1; 8 positions match TRBD2. V trimming: 3 bases; J trimming: 0 bases; junction bases outside the gene matches: 7. In germline, CDR1 is MDHEN, CDR2 SYDVKM. CDR3 size: 17 residues. CDR3 amino acids: CASSFERSGGSYNEQFF. In DNA form, the CDR3 reads TGTGCCAGCAGTTTTGAAAGAAGCGGGGGCTCCTACAATGAGCAGTTCTTC.

This clonotype occurred many times. V gene TRBV30 combines with J gene TRBJ2-3; TRBD2 agrees at 7 bases. J lost 0 bases, V lost 0 bases, and 3 bases had no gene match. The germline V gene encodes CDR1 GTSNPN and CDR2 SVGIG (reference sequence). CDR3 length: 15 residues. CDR3 nucleotide sequence: TGTGCCTGGAGTGTAGTCGGGAGGAGCACAGATACGCAGTATTTT. Translating it yields CAWSVVGRSTDTQYF.

This clonotype has at least ten counts. The genes are TRBV6-5 and TRBJ2-7; D possibly corresponds to TRBD2 (6 bases). V lost 10 bases and J 1 base, leaving 8 bases between the germline ends. Germline lookup yields CDR1 MNHEY and CDR2 SVGAGI. The CDR3 runs 11 residues. CDR3 residues: CATGVSYEQYF. The CDR3 DNA sequence: TGTGCCACGGGGGTGTCCTACGAGCAGTACTTC.

This clonotype was counted ten times or more. The chain's CDR3 is CATSDSSGSANTGELFF. For the CDR3, the DNA is TGTGCCACCAGTGATTCAAGCGGGAGTGCGAACACCGGGGAGCTGTTTTTT. The genes are TRBV24-1 and TRBJ2-2; the match to TRBD2 covers 8 bases. In germline, CDR1 is KGHDR, CDR2 SFDVKD. V lost 2 bases to trimming and J lost 0 bases; unmatched junction nucleotides: 4. The CDR3 loop spans 17 amino acids.

This clonotype was counted between two and nine times. J is TRBJ2-3 and V is TRBV29-1; 8 bases map to TRBD1. The V and J ends lost 5 bases and 7 bases, in that order; junction bases with no gene match: 5. This CDR3 contains 12 residues. CDR1 is SQVTM and CDR2 is ANQGSEA in the germline V gene. DNA for the CDR3: TGCAGCGTTTTTTACAGGGGGTATACGCAGTATTTT. Amino acids: CSVFYRGYTQYF.

In this sample, this clonotype is medium-sized. The chain uses TRBV6-6 and TRBJ2-3, with 11 bases that match TRBD2. The CDR3 length is 15 residues. The J segment lost 6 bases and the V segment lost 6 bases, leaving 8 bases of the junction unmatched. CDR1 MNHNY and CDR2 SVGAGI come from the germline V gene (reference sequence). The CDR3, as DNA: TGTGCCAGCAGCCAACTAGCGGGAGATGCCGATACGCAGTATTTT. Translating it yields CASSQLAGDADTQYF.

This sequence joins TRBV29-1 and TRBJ2-3, with a tentative D call TRBD2 (5 bases). V was trimmed by 4 bases and J by 1 base, leaving 9 bases between them. Germline assignment: CDR1 SQVTM and CDR2 ANQGSEA. The CDR3 is 13 amino acids. The CDR3 nucleotides are TGCAGCGTTGGCCTAGCCGGCACAGATACGCAGTATTTT. This translates into CSVGLAGTDTQYF.

The sample holds a few counts of this clonotype. V usage is TRBV4-2 and J usage is TRBJ2-3; 8 nucleotides agree with TRBD2. V shed 4 bases, J shed 0 bases, and the junction held 6 bases outside the gene matches. Germline V gene lookup returns CDR1 LGHNA and CDR2 YNFKEQ. This CDR3 has 16 residues. The DNA for the CDR3 is TGTGCCAGCAGCCCCAGACTAGCGCCGAGCACAGATACGCAGTATTTT. It yields the protein CASSPRLAPSTDTQYF.

This clonotype was seen repeatedly, ten times or more. CDR3 region: CASSLTGSSYNEQFF. The CDR3 bases are TGTGCCAGCAGCCTTACAGGGAGCTCCTACAATGAGCAGTTCTTC. The chain is built from TRBV7-3 and TRBJ2-1, with a weak D call TRBD1 (6 bases). The CDR3 spans 15 residues. Germline values: CDR1 SGHTA, CDR2 FQGTGA. With 5 bases removed from V and 0 bases from J, the gap between germline ends came to 11 bases.

This clonotype was detected ten times or more. V and J are TRBV3-1 and TRBJ1-4; tentatively, D is TRBD1 (5 bases). The germline V gene has CDR1 LGHDT and CDR2 YNNKEL (reference sequence). Trimming took off 8 bases at V and 7 bases at J, with 8 bases between the two ends. This CDR3 contains 11 residues. The CDR3 region has the DNA TGTGCCAGCGGGGGGGGTGAAAAACTGTTTTTT. Translation gives CASGGGEKLFF.

In this sample, this clonotype turned up many times. This sequence joins TRBV7-2 and TRBJ2-2; TRBD1 is a possible D gene (6 bases). The CDR3 contains 15 residues. The V end was cut by 5 bases, the J end by 0 bases, with 10 bases between. CDR1 is SGHTA, CDR2 FQGNSA, per germline. This chain's CDR3 is CASSRRTANTGELFF. The CDR3 nucleotides are TGTGCCAGCAGCAGACGGACAGCGAACACCGGGGAGCTGTTTTTT.

By proportion, this clonotype is medium-sized. The chain has TRBV4-3 and TRBJ2-5; 13 bases agree with TRBD2. From germline, CDR1 is LGHNA and CDR2 YSLEER. The CDR3 runs to 17 residues. With 6 bases clipped from V and 0 bases from J, the junction kept 7 bases outside the gene matches. CDR3 residues: CASSPGLAGAYQETQYF. The CDR3 nucleotides read TGCGCCAGCAGTCCCGGACTAGCGGGGGCCTACCAAGAGACCCAGTACTTC.

There are many counts of this clonotype. The rearrangement uses TRBV29-1 and TRBJ2-1; 10 bases map to TRBD1. V trimming: 7 bases; J trimming: 3 bases; junction bases outside the gene matches: 6. This CDR3 is 14 amino acids long. The germline gives CDR1 SQVTM, CDR2 ANQGSEA. This CDR3 is CSAEDRGDYNEQFF. CDR3 in DNA: TGCAGCGCCGAGGACAGGGGGGACTACAATGAGCAGTTCTTC.

This clonotype was observed at least ten times. This chain uses TRBV30 with TRBJ2-3; 11 nucleotides agree with TRBD2. The V segment lost 4 bases and the J segment 1 base; nucleotides outside the gene matches: 22. The CDR3 totals 21 residues. Germline V CDR1 and CDR2: GTSNPN, SVGIG (reference sequence). CDR3 DNA: TGTGCCTGGAATCGGCGGGCTAGCGGGAGGCCGGGTGTGAGTGGCACAGATACGCAGTATTTT. Translated: CAWNRRASGRPGVSGTDTQYF.

This clonotype was recorded many times. The rearrangement joins TRBV4-3 to TRBJ1-1; no clear D gene. V was clipped by 0 bases and J by 4 bases, with 12 bases between them. This CDR3 has 15 amino acids. CDR1 and CDR2 from the germline V gene are LGHNA and YSLEER. The chain's CDR3 is CASSQDTARSTEAFF. CDR3 nucleotides: TGCGCCAGCAGCCAAGATACCGCCCGGAGCACTGAAGCTTTCTTT.

The chain has TRBV7-6 and TRBJ1-3, with D unclear. The length of the CDR3 is 15 residues. With 1 base removed from V and 4 bases from J, the gap between germline ends came to 11 bases. Germline lookup yields CDR1 SGHVS and CDR2 FNYEAQ. The CDR3 DNA reads TGTGCCAGCAGCTTAGTTGGGGAATCCGGAAACACCATATATTTT. It specifies CASSLVGESGNTIYF.

This clonotype has at least ten counts. This chain joins TRBV6-2 or TRBV6-3 and TRBJ1-5, with TRBD1 as a possible D gene (5 bases). The CDR3 is 15 residues long. V was shortened by 4 bases and J by 0 bases, with 10 bases between the two germline ends. The germline CDR1 and CDR2 sequences are MNHEY and SVGEGT. The CDR3 region is CASSFSGNSNQPQHF. DNA for the CDR3: TGTGCCAGCAGTTTCTCAGGGAATAGCAATCAGCCCCAGCATTTT.

This clonotype has at least ten counts. The chain links TRBV7-9 to TRBJ2-1; 8 bases match TRBD2. V was clipped by 5 bases and J by 3 bases; unmatched bases: 6. CDR3 length: 15 amino acids. CDR1 and CDR2 from the germline V gene are SEHNR and FQNEAQ (reference sequence). The CDR3: CASSRTSRFYNEQFF. The DNA of the CDR3 is TGTGCCAGCAGCCGGACTAGCCGCTTCTACAATGAGCAGTTCTTC.